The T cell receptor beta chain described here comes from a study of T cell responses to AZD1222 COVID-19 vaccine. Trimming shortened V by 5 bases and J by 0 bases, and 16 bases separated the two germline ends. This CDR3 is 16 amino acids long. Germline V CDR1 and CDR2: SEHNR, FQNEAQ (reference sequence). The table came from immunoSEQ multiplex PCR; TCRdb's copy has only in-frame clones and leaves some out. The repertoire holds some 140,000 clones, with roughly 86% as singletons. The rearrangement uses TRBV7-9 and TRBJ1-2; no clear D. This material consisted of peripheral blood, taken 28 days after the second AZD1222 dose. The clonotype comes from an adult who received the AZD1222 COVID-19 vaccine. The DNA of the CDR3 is TGTGCCAGCAGCCGTTATGGGATTACCGCTAACTATGGCTACACCTTC. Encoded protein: CASSRYGITANYGYTF.